The subject of this entry is one T cell receptor beta chain. Its matching antigen is unknown. The source of the sample is a study of T-cell memory formation after mild COVID-19. Study outcomes and limitations: The authors left the SARS-CoV-2 specificity of second-wave clones peaking on day 37 unconfirmed. Among contracting clones, CD4+ were mainly CM/EM and CD8+ enriched in EMRA. Memory cells collected pre-infection included some clones that later responded, suggesting cross-reactive memory joined.

The V end was cut by 6 bases, the J end by 0 bases, with 14 bases between. This CDR3 comprises 15 residues. 5'RACE, which relied on constant-segment primers, yielded TCR alpha and TCR beta cDNA libraries carrying sample barcodes and UMIs. TCRdb reprocessed the 5' RACE reads via MiXCR and lists one record per CDR3 protein. The sample contains roughly 99,000 distinct CDR3 sequences, over 13% of which appear only once. The chain links TRBV12-3 or TRBV12-4 to TRBJ1-2; D is unresolved. The clonotype was recovered from a man between 18 and 29 years old who had mild COVID-19 (a few samples of this study predate the infection). Cell type and time point are not known. Sequenced input: PBMCs or a T cell subset sorted from them (not recorded which). The CDR3, as DNA: TGTGCCAGCAGATCCGACCTGTACCCTAACTATGGCTACACCTTC. It is translated as CASRSDLYPNYGYTF.